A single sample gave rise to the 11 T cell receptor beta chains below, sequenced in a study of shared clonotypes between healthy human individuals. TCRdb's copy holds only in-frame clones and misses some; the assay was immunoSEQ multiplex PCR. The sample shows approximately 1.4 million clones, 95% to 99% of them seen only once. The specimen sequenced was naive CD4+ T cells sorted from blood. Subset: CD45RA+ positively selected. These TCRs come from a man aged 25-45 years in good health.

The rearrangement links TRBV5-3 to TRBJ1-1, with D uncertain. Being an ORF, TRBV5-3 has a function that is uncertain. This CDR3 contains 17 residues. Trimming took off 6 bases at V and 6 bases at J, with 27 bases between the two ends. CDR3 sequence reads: CARTSYNPLMRFPEAFF. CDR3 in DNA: TGTGCCAGAACCTCGTATAATCCTTTGATGAGGTTCCCTGAAGCTTTCTTT.

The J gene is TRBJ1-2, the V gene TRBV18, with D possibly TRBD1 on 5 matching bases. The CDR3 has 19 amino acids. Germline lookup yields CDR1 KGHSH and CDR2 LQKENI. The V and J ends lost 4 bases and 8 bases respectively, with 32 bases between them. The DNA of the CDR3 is TGTGCCAGCTCACGCCGTGAGGAAAAGGAGGGGCGGCGGGGGAGCGGCTACACCTTC. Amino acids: CASSRREEKEGRRGSGYTF.

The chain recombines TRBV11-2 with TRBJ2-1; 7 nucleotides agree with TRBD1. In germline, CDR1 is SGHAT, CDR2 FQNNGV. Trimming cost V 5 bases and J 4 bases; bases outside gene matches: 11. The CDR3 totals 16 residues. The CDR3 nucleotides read TGTGCCAGCAGCCAACATTTCTACAGGGGTTACAATGAGCAGTTCTTC. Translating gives CASSQHFYRGYNEQFF.

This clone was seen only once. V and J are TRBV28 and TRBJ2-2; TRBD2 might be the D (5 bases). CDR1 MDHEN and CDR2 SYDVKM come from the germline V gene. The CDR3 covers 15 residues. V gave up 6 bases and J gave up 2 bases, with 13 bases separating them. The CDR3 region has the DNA TGTGCCAGCAGCGACGAGGGCTTTAACACCGGGGAGCTGTTTTTT. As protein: CASSDEGFNTGELFF.

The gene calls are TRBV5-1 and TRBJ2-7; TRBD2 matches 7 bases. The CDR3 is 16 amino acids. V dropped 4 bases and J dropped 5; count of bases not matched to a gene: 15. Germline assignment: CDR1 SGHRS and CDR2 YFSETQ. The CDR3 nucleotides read TGCGCCAGCAGCCCCACCACTCCGGGGGGTCTAAACGAGCAGTACTTC. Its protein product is CASSPTTPGGLNEQYF. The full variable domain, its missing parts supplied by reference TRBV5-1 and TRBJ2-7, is KAGVTQTPRYLIKTRGQQVTLSCSPISGHRSVSWYQQTPGQGLQFLFEYFSETQRNKGNFPGRFSGRQFSNSRSEMNVSTLELGDSALYLCASSPTTPGGLNEQYFGPGTRLTVT.

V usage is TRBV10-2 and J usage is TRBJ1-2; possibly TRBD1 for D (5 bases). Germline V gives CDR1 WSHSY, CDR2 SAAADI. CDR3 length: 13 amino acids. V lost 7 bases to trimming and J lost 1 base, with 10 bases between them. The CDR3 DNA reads TGCGCCAGCACCCCGGGGGTTAACTATGGCTACACCTTC. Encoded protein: CASTPGVNYGYTF.

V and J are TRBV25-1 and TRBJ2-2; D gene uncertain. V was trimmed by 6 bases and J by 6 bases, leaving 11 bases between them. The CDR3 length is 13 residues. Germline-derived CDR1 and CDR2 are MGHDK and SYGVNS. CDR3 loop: CASSLSGPGELFF. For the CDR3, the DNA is TGTGCCAGCAGCCTTTCGGGTCCCGGGGAGCTGTTTTTT.

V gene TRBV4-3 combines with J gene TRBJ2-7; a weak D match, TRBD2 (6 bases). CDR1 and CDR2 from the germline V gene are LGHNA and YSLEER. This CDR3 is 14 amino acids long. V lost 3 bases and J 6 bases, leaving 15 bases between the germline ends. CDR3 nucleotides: TGCGCCAGCAGCCAGGGACCGGGGCGGGGCGAGCAGTACTTC. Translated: CASSQGPGRGEQYF.

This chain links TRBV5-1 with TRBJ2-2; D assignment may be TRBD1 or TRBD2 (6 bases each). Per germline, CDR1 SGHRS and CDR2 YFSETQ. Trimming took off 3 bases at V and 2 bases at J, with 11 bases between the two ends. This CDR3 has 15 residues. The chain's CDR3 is CASSSTGTNTGELFF. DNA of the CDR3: TGCGCCAGCAGCTCAACAGGGACTAACACCGGGGAGCTGTTTTTT.

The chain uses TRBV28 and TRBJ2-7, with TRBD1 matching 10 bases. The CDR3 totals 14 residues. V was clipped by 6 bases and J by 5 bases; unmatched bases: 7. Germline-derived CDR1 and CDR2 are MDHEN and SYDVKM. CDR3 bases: TGTGCCAGCAGACCCGGGACAGGGGACCACGAGCAGTACTTC. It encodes CASRPGTGDHEQYF. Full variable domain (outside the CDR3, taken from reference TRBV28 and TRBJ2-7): DVKVTQSSRYLVKRTGEKVFLECVQDMDHENMFWYRQDPGLGLRLIYFSYDVKMKEKGDIPEGYSVSREKKERFSLILESASTNQTSMYLCASRPGTGDHEQYFGPGTRLTVT.

CDR3 residues: CASSQLRDQPQHF. CDR3 bases: TGTGCCAGCAGCCAACTAAGAGATCAGCCCCAGCATTTT. The gene calls are TRBV5-5 and TRBJ1-5, with unresolved D. The germline V and J ends were trimmed by 4 bases and 5 bases, with 10 bases remaining between them. The CDR3 contains 13 residues. CDR1 SGHKS and CDR2 YYEKEE come from the germline V gene (reference sequence). Full variable domain (rest looked up from reference TRBV5-5 and TRBJ1-5): DAGVTQSPTHLIKTRGQQVTLRCSPISGHKSVSWYQQVLGQGPQFIFQYYEKEERGRGNFPDRFSARQFPNYSSELNVNALLLGDSALYLCASSQLRDQPQHFGDGTRLSIL.